The 28 T cell receptor beta chains given below trace back to one sample, sequenced in a study of shared clonotypes between healthy human individuals. Generated by immunoSEQ multiplex PCR, the TCRdb table keeps only in-frame clones and is missing some. In the table there are about 2.4 million clones, 90% to 95% of which are singletons. Material for sequencing was naive CD4+ T cells from PBMCs. The subset was: CD45RA+ positively selected. These receptors were taken from a man aged 18 to 30 in good health. Some clones in this sample may be carry-over from other donors' samples.

The genes are TRBV15 and TRBJ2-1, with 8 bases fitting TRBD1. The germline V gene has CDR1 LNHNV and CDR2 YYDKDF (reference sequence). The CDR3 consists of 17 residues. With 7 bases clipped from V and 4 bases from J, the junction kept 15 bases outside the gene matches. CDR3 nucleotide sequence: TGTGCCACCACCAATAACCTCGGGACAGGACATTACAATGAGCAGTTCTTC. Translation: CATTNNLGTGHYNEQFF.

The rearrangement joins TRBV11-1 to TRBJ2-5, with TRBD2 identical over 8 bases. The CDR3 is 15 residues long. The trim removed 3 bases at V and 5 bases at J, leaving 8 bases unmatched. Germline lookup yields CDR1 SGHAT and CDR2 FQDESV (reference sequence). DNA of the CDR3: TGTGCCAGCAGCTTGGGGGCGGGGGGCCCGGAGACCCAGTACTTC. Encoded protein: CASSLGAGGPETQYF. The full variable domain, completed using reference TRBV11-1 and TRBJ2-5, is EAEVAQSPRYKITEKSQAVAFWCDPISGHATLYWYRQILGQGPELLVQFQDESVVDDSQLPKDRFSAERLKGVDSTLKIQPAELGDSAMYLCASSLGAGGPETQYFGPGTRLLVL.

This sequence joins TRBV23-1 and TRBJ2-5, with 7 nucleotides matching TRBD1. TRBV23-1 falls under the ORF class, with uncertain function. V was pared by 5 bases and J by 2 bases, with 2 bases of the junction left unmatched. The CDR3 covers 13 residues. The CDR3 loop is CASSKGQQETQYF. DNA of the CDR3: TGCGCCAGCAGTAAGGGACAGCAAGAGACCCAGTACTTC.

The chain combines TRBV7-3 with TRBJ2-2; D uncertain. Germline CDR1 reads SGHTA; CDR2 reads FQGTGA. The CDR3 is 15 residues long. Trimming left V 1 base short and J 8 bases short, with 14 bases between. The CDR3 DNA follows: TGTGCCAGCAGCTTAAGTGGTAGACTGGCGGGGGAGCTGTTTTTT. The encoded protein is CASSLSGRLAGELFF.

The chain couples TRBV5-4 to TRBJ2-2; the match to TRBD2 covers 8 bases. Per the germline V gene, CDR1 is SGHNT and CDR2 is YYREEE (reference sequence). The CDR3 sequence is 15 residues long. V trimming: 2 bases; J trimming: 5 bases; junction bases outside the gene matches: 5. The CDR3: CASSFSGRWTGELFF. The CDR3 nucleotides are TGTGCCAGCAGCTTCAGCGGGAGATGGACCGGGGAGCTGTTTTTT.

This rearrangement joins TRBV2 to TRBJ2-3; D possibly uses TRBD1 or TRBD2 (5 bases each). The CDR3 has 13 residues. Trimming took 4 bases from V and 7 from J, leaving 12 bases between them. The germline CDR1 and CDR2 sequences are SNHLY and FYNNEI. The CDR3 bases are TGTGCCAGCAGTGGGGACCCCCCGAATACGCAGTATTTT. Its translation: CASSGDPPNTQYF.

The V gene is TRBV7-2, the J gene TRBJ2-7, with D perhaps TRBD2 (6 bases). The CDR3 totals 14 residues. V was trimmed by 7 bases and J by 3 bases, leaving 16 bases between them. Germline V CDR1 and CDR2: SGHTA, FQGNSA. The CDR3 sequence: CASTLKGTVYEQYF. In nucleotides, the CDR3 is TGTGCCAGCACCCTGAAAGGGACTGTCTACGAGCAGTACTTC.

The rearrangement uses TRBV18 and TRBJ1-5; D not certain. The V gene lost 2 bases and the J gene lost 11 bases, with 16 bases spanning the gap. The CDR3 sequence is 14 residues long. Germline CDR1 and CDR2: KGHSH and LQKENI. The CDR3 protein is CASSPSAAYQSQHF. The CDR3 DNA reads TGTGCCAGCTCACCATCGGCAGCCTATCAATCCCAGCATTTT. The full variable domain, completed using reference TRBV18 and TRBJ1-5, is NAGVMQNPRHLVRRRGQEARLRCSPMKGHSHVYWYRQLPEEGLKFMVYLQKENIIDESGMPKERFSAEFPKEGPSILRIQQVVRGDSAAYFCASSPSAAYQSQHFGDGTRLSIL.

J is TRBJ1-2 and V is TRBV4-1; 7 bases are a match to TRBD1. Trimming took 1 base from V and 7 from J; bases not matched to a gene: 9. Germline V gene data show CDR1 as MGHRA and CDR2 as YSYEKL. The CDR3 is 15 residues long. CDR3 DNA sequence: TGCGCCAGCAGCCAAGTAGGGGGCAAGGAGGTTGGCTACACCTTC. Protein sequence: CASSQVGGKEVGYTF.

The chain couples TRBV21-1 to TRBJ1-1; TRBD1, the table's D call, lacks a check against the DNA. TRBV21-1 is a pseudogene segment. CDR3 length equals 17 residues. The CDR3 loop reads CASSNATSVTGETEAFF. The CDR3 DNA reads as TGTGCCAGCAGCAACGCGACCTCTGTAACAGGGGAAACTGAAGCTTTCTTT.

V and J are TRBV7-6 and TRBJ2-5; 7 bases align to TRBD1. CDR3 length: 18 residues. Germline-derived CDR1 and CDR2 are SGHVS and FNYEAQ. V gave up 4 bases and J gave up 4 bases; unmatched junction bases: 18. The CDR3 DNA reads as TGTGCCAGCAGCTCCTCAGCGAACAGGGGTTACTCTCTAGAGACCCAGTACTTC. Protein: CASSSSANRGYSLETQYF.

The gene calls are TRBV19 and TRBJ2-7; TRBD1 matches 7 bases. V gave up 6 bases and J gave up 2 bases; unmatched junction bases: 7. This CDR3 is built from 14 residues. Germline V gene lookup returns CDR1 LNHDA and CDR2 SQIVND (reference sequence). CDR3 protein: CASRRGGRPYEQYF. The CDR3 bases are TGTGCCAGTAGGAGAGGGGGCAGACCCTACGAGCAGTACTTC.

The chain couples TRBV5-4 to TRBJ2-3; D is unresolved. The CDR3 sequence is 15 residues long. V was pared by 0 bases and J by 3 bases, with 11 bases between. CDR1 is SGHNT, CDR2 YYREEE, per germline (reference sequence). The CDR3 sequence is CASSLEWEGTDTQYF. For the CDR3, the DNA is TGTGCCAGCAGCTTGGAATGGGAAGGAACAGATACGCAGTATTTT.

CDR3 in DNA: TGCAGTGCTAGCGTTGGCCTCCAAGCTTTCTTT. Translated, it gives CSASVGLQAFF. V is TRBV20-1 and J is TRBJ1-1; D unclear. CDR1 and CDR2 from the germline V gene are DFQATT and SNEGSKA (reference sequence). Trimming took 3 bases from V and 9 from J, leaving 11 bases between them. This CDR3 has 11 residues.

About this clone itself: The junction and the germline gene differ at one end; a read error may be behind it. The chain recombines TRBV6-1 with TRBJ2-7, with a possible D match to TRBD2 (5 bases). Germline CDR1 and CDR2: MNHNS and SASEGT. The CDR3 has 13 residues. The CDR3 DNA reads TGTGCCAGCAGTGAAGGAGGGCTGACACGGAGAAACTTC. It specifies CASSEGGLTRRNF.

V and J are TRBV9 and TRBJ1-2; D remains unclear. This CDR3 region has 15 residues. V gave up 1 base and J gave up 3 bases, with 13 bases separating them. Per the germline V gene, CDR1 is SGDLS and CDR2 is YYNGEE. The CDR3 protein is CASSVRGNGDYGYTF. CDR3 DNA: TGTGCCAGCAGCGTAAGAGGTAATGGAGACTATGGCTACACCTTC.

The chain recombines TRBV18 with TRBJ2-1, with no clear D. V was cut by 3 bases and J by 4 bases, with 10 bases left in between. Germline CDR1 and CDR2: KGHSH and LQKENI. The CDR3 extends over 14 amino acids. The CDR3 sequence is CASSPNLRYNEQFF. CDR3 coding DNA: TGTGCCAGCTCACCGAATCTTAGGTACAATGAGCAGTTCTTC.

The chain links TRBV27 to TRBJ2-3; D is possibly TRBD1 or TRBD2 (5 bases each). There are 15 residues in the CDR3. Looked up from germline, CDR1 is MNHEY and CDR2 is SMNVEV (reference sequence). Trimming took off 4 bases at V and 1 base at J, with 12 bases between the two ends. The CDR3 region has the DNA TGTGCCAGCAGTTCACCCCGGGGCGGCACAGATACGCAGTATTTT. It specifies CASSSPRGGTDTQYF.

On this clone itself: One junction end disagrees with the germline gene, perhaps due to a read error. At the DNA level, this CDR3 is encoded by other sequences in the same sample as well. The V gene is TRBV6-5, the J gene TRBJ2-7, with D tentatively TRBD1 or TRBD2 (6 bases each). The V gene's germline CDR1 is MNHEY and CDR2 SVGAGI. The length of the CDR3 is 15 residues. The CDR3 region is CASSYSGAFSYEQYF. CDR3 DNA sequence: TGTGCCAGTAGTTACTCGGGGGCATTCTCCTACGAGCAGTACTTC.

The J gene is TRBJ1-1, the V gene TRBV6-6; D unclear. V lost 7 bases, J lost 1 base, and 10 bases lay in between. CDR1 is MNHNY, CDR2 SVGAGI, per germline (reference sequence). The CDR3 is made up of 13 amino acids. CDR3 in DNA: TGTGCCAGCACGGCCGACGGGAACACTGAAGCTTTCTTT. This encodes CASTADGNTEAFF.

As concerns this clone: At the DNA level, this CDR3 is encoded by other sequences in the same sample as well. This chain connects TRBV5-1 to TRBJ2-1; TRBD2 matches at 12 bases. Losses at the gene ends were 4 bases for V and 7 bases for J; bases not matched to a gene: 6. The CDR3 is made up of 15 amino acids. Germline V lookup: CDR1 SGHRS, CDR2 YFSETQ. The CDR3 is CASSPLAGGGNEQFF. The DNA for the CDR3 is TGCGCCAGCAGCCCACTAGCGGGAGGAGGGAATGAGCAGTTCTTC.

This clone was observed a single time. This sequence joins TRBV4-1 and TRBJ2-1; D remains ambiguous. Looked up from germline, CDR1 is MGHRA and CDR2 is YSYEKL. The CDR3 is made up of 13 amino acids. Trimming shortened V by 3 bases and J by 4 bases, and 7 bases separated the two germline ends. DNA of the CDR3: TGCGCCAGCAGCCAGTGGATTTACAATGAGCAGTTCTTC. It yields the protein CASSQWIYNEQFF.

The chain carries TRBV25-1 and TRBJ2-3; D not certain. Germline V CDR1 and CDR2: MGHDK, SYGVNS. The V and J ends lost 5 bases and 0 bases respectively, with 3 bases between them. This CDR3 is built from 12 residues. CDR3 nucleotides: TGTGCCAGCAGTACTAGCACAGATACGCAGTATTTT. It is translated as CASSTSTDTQYF.

The chain carries TRBV30 and TRBJ2-1; 7 bases are shared with TRBD2. V was pared by 2 bases and J by 0 bases, with 7 bases of the junction left unmatched. Germline assignment: CDR1 GTSNPN and CDR2 SVGIG (reference sequence). The CDR3 spans 16 residues. CDR3 sequence: CAWSFSGGISYNEQFF. In nucleotides, the CDR3 is TGTGCCTGGAGTTTCTCGGGAGGAATCTCCTACAATGAGCAGTTCTTC.

CDR3 amino acids: CASSLGRSAGGASGNTIYF. DNA of the CDR3: TGTGCCAGCAGCTTGGGAAGGTCAGCAGGGGGTGCCTCTGGAAACACCATATATTTT. The chain employs TRBV5-5 and TRBJ1-3; 7 bases align to TRBD1. Trimming took 0 bases from V and 0 from J; bases not matched to a gene: 12. Germline CDR1 SGHKS, CDR2 YYEKEE (reference sequence). This CDR3 has 19 amino acids.

The chain uses TRBV5-1 and TRBJ2-2; D perhaps matches TRBD1 (6 bases). The CDR3 runs to 16 residues. Germline CDR1 SGHRS, CDR2 YFSETQ. Deletions cut 5 bases from V and 0 bases from J, with 14 bases between. CDR3 bases: TGCGCCAGCAGACGACCCGGGACATCGAACACCGGGGAGCTGTTTTTT. It specifies CASRRPGTSNTGELFF.

This clone was observed a single time. The J gene is TRBJ2-7, the V gene TRBV14, with 8 bases lining up with TRBD2. CDR3 size: 13 residues. Germline V gene lookup returns CDR1 SGHDN and CDR2 FVKESK. The V segment lost 4 bases and the J segment 3 bases; nucleotides outside the gene matches: 2. CDR3 in DNA: TGTGCCAGCAGCCGGGGACTAGACTACGAGCAGTACTTC. This codes for CASSRGLDYEQYF. Full variable domain (outside the CDR3, taken from reference TRBV14 and TRBJ2-7): EAGVTQFPSHSVIEKGQTVTLRCDPISGHDNLYWYRRVMGKEIKFLLHFVKESKQDESGMPNNRFLAERTGGTYSTLKVQPAELEDSGVYFCASSRGLDYEQYFGPGTRLTVT.

J is TRBJ2-7 and V is TRBV6-1; D not certain. Looked up from germline, CDR1 is MNHNS and CDR2 is SASEGT. Trimming took 5 bases from V and 7 from J, leaving 21 bases between them. CDR3 length: 15 residues. The CDR3 DNA sequence: TGTGCCAGCAGTCTTTCGGACGCCTTCTCTGGAGAGCAGTACTTC. This sequence encodes CASSLSDAFSGEQYF.